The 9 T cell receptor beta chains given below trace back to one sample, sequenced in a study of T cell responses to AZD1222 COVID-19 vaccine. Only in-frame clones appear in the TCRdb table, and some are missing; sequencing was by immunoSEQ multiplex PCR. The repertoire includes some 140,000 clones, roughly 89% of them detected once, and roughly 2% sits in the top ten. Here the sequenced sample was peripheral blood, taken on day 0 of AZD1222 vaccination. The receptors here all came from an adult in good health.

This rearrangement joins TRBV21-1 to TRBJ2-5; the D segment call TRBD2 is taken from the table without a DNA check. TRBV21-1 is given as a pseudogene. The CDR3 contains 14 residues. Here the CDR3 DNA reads TGTGCCAGCAGTCGGATAACTAGAAAAGAGACCCAGTACTTC. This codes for CASSRITRKETQYF.

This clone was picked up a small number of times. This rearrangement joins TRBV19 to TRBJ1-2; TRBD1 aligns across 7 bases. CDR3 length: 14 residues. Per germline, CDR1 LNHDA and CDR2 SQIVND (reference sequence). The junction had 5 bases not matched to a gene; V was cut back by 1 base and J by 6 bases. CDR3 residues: CASSIGTGVNGYTF. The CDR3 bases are TGTGCCAGTAGTATAGGGACAGGAGTGAATGGCTACACCTTC.

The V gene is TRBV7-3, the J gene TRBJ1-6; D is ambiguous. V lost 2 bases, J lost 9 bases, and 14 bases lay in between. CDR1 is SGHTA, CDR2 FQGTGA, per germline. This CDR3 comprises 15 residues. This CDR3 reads CASSLEGEVASPLHF. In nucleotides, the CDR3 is TGTGCCAGCAGCTTAGAGGGTGAGGTCGCTTCACCCCTCCACTTT. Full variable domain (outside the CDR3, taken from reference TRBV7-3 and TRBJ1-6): GAGVSQTPSNKVTEKGKYVELRCDPISGHTALYWYRQSLGQGPEFLIYFQGTGAADDSGLPNDRFFAVRPEGSVSTLKIQRTERGDSAVYLCASSLEGEVASPLHFGNGTRLTVT.

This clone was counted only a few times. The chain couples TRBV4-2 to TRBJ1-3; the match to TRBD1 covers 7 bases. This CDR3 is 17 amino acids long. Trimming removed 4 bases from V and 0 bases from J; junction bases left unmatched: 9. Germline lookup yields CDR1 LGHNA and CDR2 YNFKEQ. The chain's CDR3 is CASSRLPQGDSGNTIYF. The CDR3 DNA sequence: TGTGCCAGCAGCCGCCTACCCCAGGGGGACTCTGGAAACACCATATATTTT.

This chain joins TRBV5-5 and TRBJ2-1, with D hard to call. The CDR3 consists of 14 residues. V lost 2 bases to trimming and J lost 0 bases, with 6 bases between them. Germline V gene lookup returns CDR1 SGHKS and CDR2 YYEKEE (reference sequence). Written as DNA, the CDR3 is TGTGCCAGCAGCTTTGAAAGCTCCTACAATGAGCAGTTCTTC. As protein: CASSFESSYNEQFF.

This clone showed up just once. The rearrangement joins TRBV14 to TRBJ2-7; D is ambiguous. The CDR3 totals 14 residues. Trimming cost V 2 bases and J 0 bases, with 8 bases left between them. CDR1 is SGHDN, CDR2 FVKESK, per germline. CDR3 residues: CASSQTELSYEQYF. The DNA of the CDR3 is TGTGCCAGCAGCCAAACGGAACTCTCCTACGAGCAGTACTTC.

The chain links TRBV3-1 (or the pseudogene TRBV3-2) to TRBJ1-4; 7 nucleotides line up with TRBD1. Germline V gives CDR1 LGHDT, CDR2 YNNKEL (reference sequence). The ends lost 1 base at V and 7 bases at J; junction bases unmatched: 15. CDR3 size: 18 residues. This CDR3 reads CASSQAIGDSLVGEKLFF. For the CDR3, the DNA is TGTGCCAGCAGCCAAGCCATAGGGGACAGCCTCGTTGGTGAAAAACTGTTTTTT.

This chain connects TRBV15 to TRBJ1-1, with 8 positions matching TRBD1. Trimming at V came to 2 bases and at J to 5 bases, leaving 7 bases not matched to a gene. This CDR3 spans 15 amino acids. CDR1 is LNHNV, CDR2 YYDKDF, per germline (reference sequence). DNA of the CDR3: TGTGCCACCAGCAGACCCGGACAGGGTGGAACTGAAGCTTTCTTT. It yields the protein CATSRPGQGGTEAFF.

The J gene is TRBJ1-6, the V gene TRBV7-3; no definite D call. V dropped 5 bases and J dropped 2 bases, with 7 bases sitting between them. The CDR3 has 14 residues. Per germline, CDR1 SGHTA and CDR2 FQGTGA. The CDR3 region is CASSLGPYNSPLHF. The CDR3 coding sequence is TGTGCCAGCAGCCTCGGACCCTATAATTCACCCCTCCACTTT.